This TCR beta chain was found in a study of blood T cells in healthy people across ages. Germline assignment: CDR1 SGHTA and CDR2 FQGNSA. This CDR3 is built from 13 residues. Trimming left V 1 base short and J 12 bases short, with 15 bases between. Using a J-beta primer mix together with a sample-barcoded 5' primer, a second PCR was run for roughly 6 to 12 cycles. TCRdb reprocessed the 5' RACE reads via MiXCR and lists one record per CDR3 protein. Here the sample spans roughly 1,100,000 distinct CDR3 sequences, about 25% being singletons. The sample holds a few counts of this clonotype. The same sample was also used in a study of T cells of mothers and their children. That report adds: Every microgram of extracted RNA entered cDNA synthesis, around 1.5 ug per 15 ul.

The source is a girl under 10 years old in good health. V gene TRBV7-2 combines with J gene TRBJ1-2; D gene ambiguous. The sample consisted of blood. CDR3 nucleotides: TGTGCCAGCAGCTTAGATGAGGGTTGGAGCCACACCTTC. This gives the protein CASSLDEGWSHTF.